Below are 29 T cell receptor beta chains sequenced from a single sample in a study of blood T cell repertoires in COVID-19. The assay was immunoSEQ multiplex PCR, and TCRdb's table has in-frame clones only and misses some. The sample contains around 300,000 clones, around nine tenths of which appear only once. Sequenced input: peripheral blood. These receptors all stem from a woman between 40 and 55 years old who had recovered from COVID-19.

This chain connects TRBV2 to TRBJ2-3; TRBD2 agrees at 14 bases. Germline V CDR1 and CDR2: SNHLY, FYNNEI. With 6 bases clipped from V and 1 base from J, the junction kept 12 bases outside the gene matches. The CDR3 covers 19 residues. CDR3 sequence reads: CASRGTSGSFPVGTDTQYF. The CDR3 DNA sequence: TGTGCCAGCAGGGGGACTAGCGGGAGTTTCCCGGTGGGCACAGATACGCAGTATTTT.

A word on this clone: The same CDR3 also results from other DNA sequences found in this sample. CDR3 DNA sequence: TGTGCCAGCAGTTTCGAGGGGGCGGGTGGCTACACCTTC. It codes for CASSFEGAGGYTF. This sequence joins TRBV12-3 or TRBV12-4 and TRBJ1-2, with 7 bases lining up with TRBD1. This CDR3 region has 13 residues. The V segment lost 3 bases and the J segment 7 bases; nucleotides outside the gene matches: 5.

DNA of the CDR3: TGTGCCAGCAGTGCTACAGGGAGATATGGCTACACCTTC. This encodes CASSATGRYGYTF. The J gene is TRBJ1-2, the V gene TRBV25-1, with D perhaps matching TRBD1 (6 bases). The CDR3 spans 13 residues. Per germline, CDR1 MGHDK and CDR2 SYGVNS. V lost 4 bases and J 5 bases, leaving 11 bases between the germline ends.

The rearrangement links TRBV7-9 to TRBJ2-5; tentative D call: TRBD1 (5 bases). Trimming pared 4 bases from V and 5 bases from J, leaving 14 bases between. Germline loops: CDR1 SEHNR, CDR2 FQNEAQ (reference sequence). CDR3 length equals 14 residues. CDR3 DNA sequence: TGTGCCAGCAGCTCAATGACAGTAGACGAGACCCAGTACTTC. Its translation is CASSSMTVDETQYF. Full variable domain (remainder filled in from reference TRBV7-9 and TRBJ2-5): DTGVSQNPRHKITKRGQNVTFRCDPISEHNRLYWYRQTLGQGPEFLTYFQNEAQLEKSRLLSDRFSAERPKGSFSTLEIQRTEQGDSAMYLCASSSMTVDETQYFGPGTRLLVL.

The chain joins TRBV3-1 (or the pseudogene TRBV3-2) to TRBJ1-5; 7 bases match TRBD1. The CDR3 length is 15 residues. V was pared by 2 bases and J by 4 bases, with 5 bases of the junction left unmatched. Germline CDR1 reads LGHDT; CDR2 reads YNNKEL (reference sequence). In DNA, the CDR3 is TGTGCCAGCAGCCAATCCGGGACAGTAAATCAGCCCCAGCATTTT. Its protein product is CASSQSGTVNQPQHF.

This clone was seen only once. The chain carries TRBV25-1 and TRBJ2-7, with TRBD2 as a possible D gene (5 bases). This CDR3 is built from 18 residues. The germline V gene encodes CDR1 MGHDK and CDR2 SYGVNS. Trimming removed 3 bases at V and 4 bases at J, with 25 bases between. CDR3 DNA sequence: TGTGCCAGCAGTGATCCAGCGGCCCCGGGGATTGAGCGGTACGAGCAGTACTTC. It is translated as CASSDPAAPGIERYEQYF.

A note on this clone: Germline is not matched at one junction end, which may reflect a read error. The J gene is TRBJ1-2, the V gene TRBV27, with 10 positions matching TRBD1. In germline, CDR1 is MNHEY, CDR2 SMNVEV (reference sequence). The CDR3 contains 13 residues. The CDR3 coding sequence is TGTGCCAGCAGCCGGGGACAGGGGAGGTCCGTCGACTTC. It encodes CASSRGQGRSVDF.

V and J are TRBV5-1 and TRBJ2-5, with 8 bases identical to TRBD2. There are 17 residues in the CDR3. Germline CDR1 SGHRS, CDR2 YFSETQ. V lost 1 base, J lost 5 bases, and 13 bases stayed unmatched. The chain's CDR3 is CASSLSGREVLMETQYF. The CDR3 DNA is TGCGCCAGCAGCTTGAGTGGGCGGGAGGTACTCATGGAGACCCAGTACTTC. Variable domain in full (rest from reference TRBV5-1 and TRBJ2-5): KAGVTQTPRYLIKTRGQQVTLSCSPISGHRSVSWYQQTPGQGLQFLFEYFSETQRNKGNFPGRFSGRQFSNSRSEMNVSTLELGDSALYLCASSLSGREVLMETQYFGPGTRLLVL.

The gene calls are TRBV19 and TRBJ2-1, with 9 bases that match TRBD1. There are 19 residues in the CDR3. V was pared by 3 bases and J by 10 bases, with 22 bases of the junction left unmatched. CDR1 and CDR2 from the germline V gene are LNHDA and SQIVND (reference sequence). The CDR3 DNA reads TGTGCCAGTAGTATCTTTTCGGGGACAGGGCGATCTGGGGCGCCGGAGCAGTTCTTC. It translates to CASSIFSGTGRSGAPEQFF.

This clone showed up just once. The chain links TRBV10-3 to TRBJ1-3; maybe TRBD1 (6 bases). V lost 3 bases and J lost 0, with 9 bases in between. The germline V gene encodes CDR1 ENHRY and CDR2 SYGVKD. The CDR3 runs 15 residues. The CDR3 nucleotides are TGTGCCATCAGTGATCGAGGGGGCTCTGGAAACACCATATATTTT. Translating it yields CAISDRGGSGNTIYF.

J is TRBJ2-7 and V is TRBV5-4, with D possibly being TRBD2 (5 bases). Trimming took 4 bases from V and 3 from J, leaving 11 bases between them. The CDR3 runs 13 residues. The germline gives CDR1 SGHNT, CDR2 YYREEE (reference sequence). The CDR3 is CASSPGVGYEQYF. CDR3 sequence (DNA): TGTGCCAGCAGCCCCGGGGTGGGCTACGAGCAGTACTTC.

The rearrangement joins TRBV30 to TRBJ1-4; D not resolved. V lost 2 bases to trimming and J lost 7 bases, with 11 bases between them. CDR3 length: 13 residues. From germline, CDR1 is GTSNPN and CDR2 SVGIG (reference sequence). CDR3 DNA sequence: TGTGCCTGGAGTCCCAACGGAGTTGAAAAACTGTTTTTT. The encoded protein is CAWSPNGVEKLFF.

The rearrangement uses TRBV3-1 (or the pseudogene TRBV3-2) and TRBJ2-1; weak D call: TRBD1 (5 bases). The length of the CDR3 is 16 residues. CDR1 is LGHDT and CDR2 is YNNKEL in the germline V gene (reference sequence). V shed 4 bases and J shed 0 bases, with 13 bases lying between them. The CDR3 loop is CASSLQGSLSYNEQFF. DNA for the CDR3: TGTGCCAGCAGCCTCCAGGGAAGCCTCTCCTACAATGAGCAGTTCTTC.

The chain recombines TRBV30 with TRBJ2-7; 11 nucleotides align to TRBD2. The J segment lost 2 bases and the V segment lost 5 bases, leaving 2 bases of the junction unmatched. Germline V CDR1 and CDR2: GTSNPN, SVGIG (reference sequence). CDR3 length: 13 amino acids. The chain's CDR3 is CAWGTSGTYEQYF. Written as DNA, the CDR3 is TGTGCCTGGGGGACTAGCGGAACCTACGAGCAGTACTTC.

This clone was detected once. The chain joins TRBV30 to TRBJ2-7; a weak D match, TRBD2 (5 bases). Germline CDR1 reads GTSNPN; CDR2 reads SVGIG (reference sequence). This CDR3 spans 16 amino acids. V was clipped by 1 base and J by 0 bases, with 16 bases between them. The CDR3 region is CAWSGTAAGSSYEQYF. CDR3 coding DNA: TGTGCCTGGAGTGGAACGGCCGCGGGCAGCTCCTACGAGCAGTACTTC. Filled out from reference TRBV30 and TRBJ2-7, the complete variable domain reads SQTIHQWPATLVQPVGSPLSLECTVEGTSNPNLYWYRQAAGRGLQLLFYSVGIGQISSEVPQNLSASRPQDRQFILSSKKLLLSDSGFYLCAWSGTAAGSSYEQYFGPGTRLTVT.

This chain uses TRBV18 with TRBJ1-5; D is unclear. CDR1 and CDR2 (germline): KGHSH, LQKENI. Trimming pared 3 bases from V and 4 bases from J, leaving 7 bases between. This CDR3 region has 13 residues. The CDR3 DNA sequence: TGTGCCAGCTCACCCACATGGAATCAGCCCCAGCATTTT. It codes for CASSPTWNQPQHF.

V usage is TRBV7-3 and J usage is TRBJ2-3, with D possibly TRBD2 on 6 matching bases. The length of the CDR3 is 14 residues. Deletions cut 4 bases from V and 9 bases from J, with 17 bases between. The germline gives CDR1 SGHTA, CDR2 FQGTGA. The DNA of the CDR3 is TGTGCCAGCAGCTCCCGGGATGGCGGAGGGACGCAGTATTTT. Translation gives CASSSRDGGGTQYF.

The V and J genes are TRBV7-2 and TRBJ2-5; no definite D call. Trimming stripped 1 base from V and 5 bases from J, with 8 bases between. This CDR3 comprises 13 residues. Germline CDR1 SGHTA, CDR2 FQGNSA. DNA of the CDR3: TGTGCCAGCAGCTTAGGTAGTACCGAGACCCAGTACTTC. Protein: CASSLGSTETQYF.

CDR3 loop: CASRPLGVGTEAFF. CDR3 coding DNA: TGTGCCAGCAGGCCTCTCGGGGTCGGCACGGAAGCTTTCTTT. J is TRBJ1-1 and V is TRBV27, with unresolved D. Germline assignment: CDR1 MNHEY and CDR2 SMNVEV (reference sequence). The CDR3 has 14 residues. V gave up 6 bases and J gave up 8 bases, with 19 bases separating them.

The chain carries TRBV3-1 (or the pseudogene TRBV3-2) and TRBJ2-3; TRBD2 matches at 7 bases. The CDR3 contains 13 residues. The junction had 6 bases not matched to a gene; V was cut back by 8 bases and J by 4 bases. In germline, CDR1 is LGHDT, CDR2 YNNKEL (reference sequence). The DNA for the CDR3 is TGTGCCAGCGGGAAGCGGGATTCAGATACGCAGTATTTT. This sequence encodes CASGKRDSDTQYF.

The chain carries TRBV27 and TRBJ2-2; TRBD2 is a possible D gene (5 bases). The germline V and J ends were trimmed by 5 bases and 4 bases, with 17 bases remaining between them. CDR1 and CDR2 (germline): MNHEY, SMNVEV (reference sequence). The CDR3 covers 16 residues. The CDR3 region is CASSPRTGSGTGELFF. CDR3 coding DNA: TGTGCCAGCAGTCCCCGGACTGGGTCGGGCACCGGGGAGCTGTTTTTT.

The rearrangement joins TRBV10-1 to TRBJ2-1; a possible D gene is TRBD2 (6 bases). From germline, CDR1 is WNHNN and CDR2 SYGVQD (reference sequence). V was trimmed by 3 bases and J by 9 bases, leaving 21 bases between them. The CDR3 has 16 residues. In nucleotides, the CDR3 is TGCGCCAGCAGTGAAAGTACGGGAGAATCCGCTGGTGAGCAGTTCTTC. Amino acid sequence: CASSESTGESAGEQFF.

This clone was recorded only once. This chain uses TRBV28 with TRBJ2-1; 12 bases are a match to TRBD2. The germline V gene has CDR1 MDHEN and CDR2 SYDVKM. The CDR3 totals 15 residues. V was pared by 6 bases and J by 5 bases, with 5 bases of the junction left unmatched. CDR3 sequence (DNA): TGTGCCAGCAGACCAGGGACTAGCGGGCACAATGAGCAGTTCTTC. This codes for CASRPGTSGHNEQFF.

CDR3 DNA: TGTGCCAGCAGCGTAGGTAGCGGGGGGTCCTACGAGCAGTACTTC. Its protein is CASSVGSGGSYEQYF. The rearrangement links TRBV9 to TRBJ2-7; 10 nucleotides align to TRBD2. The CDR3 contains 15 residues. Germline CDR1 SGDLS, CDR2 YYNGEE. V lost 0 bases and J lost 1; bases outside the gene matches: 1.

This chain joins TRBV5-1 and TRBJ2-7; 10 nucleotides line up with TRBD2. Germline CDR1 SGHRS, CDR2 YFSETQ. The V gene end was trimmed by 0 bases and the J gene end by 5 bases; junction bases not matched to a gene: 8. CDR3 length: 16 amino acids. CDR3 sequence reads: CASSLAASGSSDEQYF. CDR3 DNA sequence: TGCGCCAGCAGCTTGGCCGCTAGCGGGAGTTCCGACGAGCAGTACTTC.

V usage is TRBV18 and J usage is TRBJ2-1, with 12 bases that match TRBD2. The germline CDR1 and CDR2 sequences are KGHSH and LQKENI. The CDR3 is 19 amino acids. The V and J ends lost 3 bases and 4 bases, in that order; junction bases with no gene match: 13. The CDR3 region has the DNA TGTGCCAGCTCACCCCCTTTGCTGTCTAGCGGGAGGGCTTACAATGAGCAGTTCTTC. Amino acid sequence: CASSPPLLSSGRAYNEQFF.

This chain joins TRBV4-1 and TRBJ2-7, with a weak D call TRBD1 (5 bases). Germline loops: CDR1 MGHRA, CDR2 YSYEKL. With 0 bases removed from V and 6 bases from J, the gap between germline ends came to 9 bases. This CDR3 has 13 residues. This CDR3 is CASSQDQGSEQYF. CDR3 DNA sequence: TGCGCCAGCAGCCAAGATCAGGGTAGCGAGCAGTACTTC.

CDR3 DNA: TGTGCCAGCAGCCAAGACCCCAGCTCCTACGAGCAGTACTTC. Translating gives CASSQDPSSYEQYF. V usage is TRBV3-1 (or the pseudogene TRBV3-2) and J usage is TRBJ2-7; no definite D call. Germline loops: CDR1 LGHDT, CDR2 YNNKEL (reference sequence). CDR3 size: 14 residues. Deletions cut 0 bases from V and 0 bases from J, with 6 bases between.

The V gene is TRBV19, the J gene TRBJ2-7; 7 positions match TRBD2. CDR3 size: 14 residues. CDR1 is LNHDA, CDR2 SQIVND, per germline (reference sequence). Unmatched junction bases numbered 4, after V lost 3 bases and J lost 2 bases. The CDR3: CASSIEGGTYEQYF. DNA for the CDR3: TGTGCCAGTAGTATCGAGGGAGGGACCTACGAGCAGTACTTC.